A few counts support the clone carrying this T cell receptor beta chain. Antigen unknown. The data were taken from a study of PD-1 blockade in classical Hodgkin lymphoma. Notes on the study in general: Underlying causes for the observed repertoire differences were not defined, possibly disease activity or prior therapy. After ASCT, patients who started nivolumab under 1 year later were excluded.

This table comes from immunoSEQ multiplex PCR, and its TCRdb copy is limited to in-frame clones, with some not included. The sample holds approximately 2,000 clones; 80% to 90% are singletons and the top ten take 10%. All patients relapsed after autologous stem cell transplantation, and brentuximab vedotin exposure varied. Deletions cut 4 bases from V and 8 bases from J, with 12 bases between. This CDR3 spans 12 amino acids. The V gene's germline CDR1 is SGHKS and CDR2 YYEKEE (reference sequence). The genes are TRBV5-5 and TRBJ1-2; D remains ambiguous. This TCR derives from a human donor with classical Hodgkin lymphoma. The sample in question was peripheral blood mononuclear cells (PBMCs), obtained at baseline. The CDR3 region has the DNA TGTGCCAGCAGCCCCGCACCGAGGGGCTACACCTTC. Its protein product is CASSPAPRGYTF. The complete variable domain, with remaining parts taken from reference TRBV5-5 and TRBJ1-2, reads DAGVTQSPTHLIKTRGQQVTLRCSPISGHKSVSWYQQVLGQGPQFIFQYYEKEERGRGNFPDRFSARQFPNYSSELNVNALLLGDSALYLCASSPAPRGYTFGSGTRLTVV.